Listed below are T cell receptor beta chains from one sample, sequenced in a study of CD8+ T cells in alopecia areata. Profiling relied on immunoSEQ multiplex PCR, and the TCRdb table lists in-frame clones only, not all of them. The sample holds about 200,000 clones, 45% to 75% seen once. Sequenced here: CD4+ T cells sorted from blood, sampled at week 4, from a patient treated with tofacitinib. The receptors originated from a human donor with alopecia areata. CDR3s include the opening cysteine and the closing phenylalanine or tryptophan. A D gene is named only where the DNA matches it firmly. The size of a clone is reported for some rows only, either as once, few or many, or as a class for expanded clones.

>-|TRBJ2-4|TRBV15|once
TGTGCCACCAGCAGAGATCCAGGGGTACAAAACATTCAGTACTTC
CATSRDPGVQNIQYF
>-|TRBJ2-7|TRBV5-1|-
TGCGCCAGCAGCTTGGGTGACAAGTCCTACGAGCAGTACTTC
CASSLGDKSYEQYF
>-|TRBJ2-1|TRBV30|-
TGTGCCTGGAGTGTACCCAGAACGGCGATCGGTAATGAGCAGTTCTTC
CAWSVPRTAIGNEQFF
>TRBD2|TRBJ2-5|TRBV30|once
TGTGCCTGGAGTCTCGGAGCGGGGGGTCAAGAGACCCAGTACTTC
CAWSLGAGGQETQYF
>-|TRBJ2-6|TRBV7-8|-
TGTGCCAGCACCCTAAAGAGGGTCCTGTCAGGGGCCAACGTCCTGACTTTC
CASTLKRVLSGANVLTF
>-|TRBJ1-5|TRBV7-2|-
TGTGCCAGCAGCTTAGAGTATCAACCCCAGCCCCAGCATTTT
CASSLEYQPQPQHF
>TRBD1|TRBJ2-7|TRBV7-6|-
TGTGCCAGCAGCTTAGACGCACAGGGGGCGCGCGAGCAGTACTTC
CASSLDAQGAREQYF
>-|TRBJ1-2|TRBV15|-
TGTGCCACCAGCAGCGCCTCCCTTAGTGGCTACACCTTC
CATSSASLSGYTF
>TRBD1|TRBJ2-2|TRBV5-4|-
TGTGCCAGCAGCTTGGCACCGGACAGGGTGGCCGGGGAGCTGTTTTTT
CASSLAPDRVAGELFF
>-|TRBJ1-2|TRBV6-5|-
TGTGCCAGCAGTTCCGTTGGACCCTATGGCTACACCTTC
CASSSVGPYGYTF
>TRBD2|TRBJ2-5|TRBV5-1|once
TGCGCCAGCAGCTTGTCCGGGACTAGTGAGACCCAGTACTTC
CASSLSGTSETQYF
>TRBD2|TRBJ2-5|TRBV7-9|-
TGTGCCAGCAGGGAACTAGCGCGGGAGACCCAGTACTTC
CASRELARETQYF
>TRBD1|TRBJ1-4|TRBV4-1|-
TGCGCCAGCAGCCAAAGGGACAGAGAAAAACTGTTTTTT
CASSQRDREKLFF
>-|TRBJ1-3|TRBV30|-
TGTGCCTGGAGTGTACCGACGGGCTCTGGAAACACCATATATTTT
CAWSVPTGSGNTIYF
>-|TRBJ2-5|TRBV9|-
TGTGCCAGCAGCCTCAAGGGGGAGACCCAGTACTTC
CASSLKGETQYF
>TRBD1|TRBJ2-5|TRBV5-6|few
TGTGCCAGCAGCTTGAAACAGGGGGCCGGGGAGACCCAGTACTTC
CASSLKQGAGETQYF
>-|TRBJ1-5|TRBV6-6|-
TGTGCCAGCAGTTACACAGGGAGCAATCAGCCCCAGCATTTT
CASSYTGSNQPQHF
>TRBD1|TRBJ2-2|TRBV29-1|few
TGCAGCGCCCAGACAGGGACGAACACCGGGGAGCTGTTTTTT
CSAQTGTNTGELFF
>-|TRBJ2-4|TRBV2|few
TGTGCCAGCAGGGCCGGACTGATGGCGGGTTCCAAAAACATTCAGTACTTC
CASRAGLMAGSKNIQYF
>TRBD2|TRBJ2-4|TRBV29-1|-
TGCAGCGTTGAGGGAGGGAACATTCAGTACTTC
CSVEGGNIQYF
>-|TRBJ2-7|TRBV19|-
TGTGCCACCAAAGGAGGGCCACCCAGCGAGCAGTACTTC
CATKGGPPSEQYF
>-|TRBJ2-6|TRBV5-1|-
TGCGCCAGCAGCCGGCGCGAAGCAACTGGGGCCAACGTCCTGACTTTC
CASSRREATGANVLTF
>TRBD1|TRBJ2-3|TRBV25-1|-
TGTGCCAGCAGCCTGACAGGGGGCACAGATACGCAGTATTTT
CASSLTGGTDTQYF
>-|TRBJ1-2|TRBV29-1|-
TGCAGCGTTGGGGGGACGGGATCCTATGGCTACACCTTC
CSVGGTGSYGYTF
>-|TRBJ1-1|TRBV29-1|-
TGCAGCCCCCGGCCGGGGGGGGACACTGAAGCTTTCTTT
CSPRPGGDTEAFF
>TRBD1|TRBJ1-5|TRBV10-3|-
TGTGCCATCAGTGAATTTGGGACAGGGGCAGATCAGCCCCAGCATTTT
CAISEFGTGADQPQHF
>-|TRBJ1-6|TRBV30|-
TGTGCCTGGACCCCTGGGAGCTGGGATAATTCACCCCTCCACTTT
CAWTPGSWDNSPLHF
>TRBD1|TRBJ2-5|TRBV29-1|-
TGCAGCGTTGAAAGGGACAGGGTGGAGACCCAGTACTTC
CSVERDRVETQYF
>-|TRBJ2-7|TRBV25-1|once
TGTGCCAGCAGTGAATATGGGGGTGCCTACGAGCAGTACTTC
CASSEYGGAYEQYF
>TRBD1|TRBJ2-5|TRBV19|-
TGTGCCAGTAGTATGGGACAGGGTCTTCAGACCCAGTACTTC
CASSMGQGLQTQYF
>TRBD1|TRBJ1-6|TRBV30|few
TGTGCCTGGGGGGGACAGAATAATTCACCCCTCCACTTT
CAWGGQNNSPLHF
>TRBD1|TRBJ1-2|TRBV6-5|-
TGTGCCAGCACTAGACAGGGGTATGGCTACACCTTC
CASTRQGYGYTF
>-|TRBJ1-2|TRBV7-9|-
TGTGCCAGCAGCCCCCCAGGAGGCCCACAGTGGGGACCGTATGGCTACACCTTC
CASSPPGGPQWGPYGYTF
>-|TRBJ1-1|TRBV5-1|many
TGCGCCAGCAGCTTGGGCCCCGGGGGCGGCACTGAAGCTTTCTTT
CASSLGPGGGTEAFF
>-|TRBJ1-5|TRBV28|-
TGTGCCAGCAGTTTAGCTACAGGGCAAAAGCAGCCCCAGCATTTT
CASSLATGQKQPQHF
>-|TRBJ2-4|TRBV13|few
TGTGCCAGCAGCGAGGATGCGACCAAAAACATTCAGTACTTC
CASSEDATKNIQYF
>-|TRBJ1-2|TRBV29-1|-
TGCAGCGTTGCAGATGTAGGATCCCATGGCTACACCTTC
CSVADVGSHGYTF
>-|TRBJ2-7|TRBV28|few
TGTGCCAGCAGTTTGGAACACGAGCAGTACTTC
CASSLEHEQYF
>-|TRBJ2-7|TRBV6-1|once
TGTGCCAGCAGCAGGGAGAGCTCCTACGAGCAGTACTTC
CASSRESSYEQYF
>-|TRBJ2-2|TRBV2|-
TGTGCCAGCAGGAGGACGGATACGAACACCGGGGAGCTGTTTTTT
CASRRTDTNTGELFF
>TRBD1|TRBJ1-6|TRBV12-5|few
TGTGCTAGCGTGATTAGGACAGGGGCCCATTCACCCCTCCACTTT
CASVIRTGAHSPLHF